The text below deals with one T cell receptor beta chain. The germline V and J ends were trimmed by 10 bases and 1 base, with 19 bases remaining between them. Germline CDR1 reads ENHRY; CDR2 reads SYGVKD. The CDR3 has 15 residues. The RNA input was roughly 0.45 to 1 ug, and it was reverse transcribed with random hexamers. TCRdb analysed the immunoSEQ multiplex PCR reads with MiXCR anew, one entry per CDR3 protein. Of roughly 250,000 distinct CDR3 sequences detected, 90% to 96% appear once; the ten largest clones hold 0.095% to 0.12%. The data are from a study of CD8 T cells in Susac syndrome. The V gene is TRBV10-3, the J gene TRBJ1-1, with D perhaps TRBD1 (5 bases). The TCR comes from a human donor with Susac syndrome. Sequencing was done on a sample of CD4+ T cells from PBMCs. As DNA, the CDR3 is TGTGCCACCGTCCGGGAGGGGATTGGGAACACTGAAGCTTTCTTT. Protein product: CATVREGIGNTEAFF.